A selection of T cell receptor beta chains follows, all from one sample in a study of T cell responses to AZD1222 COVID-19 vaccine. The protocol was immunoSEQ multiplex PCR, while the TCRdb copy is restricted to in-frame clones and leaves out a portion. This table holds approximately 190,000 clones, about nine tenths found once. Sequenced here: peripheral blood, sampled on day 0 of AZD1222 vaccination. Receptors were obtained from an adult in good health. CDR3s include the opening cysteine and the closing phenylalanine or tryptophan. The order of the fields is V gene, D gene, clone size, J gene, CDR3 DNA, CDR3 protein. A D gene is named only where the DNA matches it firmly. Only some rows state a clone size, as once, few, many or a class for expanded clones.

TRBV19,TRBD1,-,TRBJ2-7,TGTGCCAGTACTCTAAAGGGGGCAGGGATTGCCGAGCAGTACTTC,CASTLKGAGIAEQYF
TRBV6-1,-,-,TRBJ2-7,TGTGCCAGCAGTGAAGACAGGGCCTACGAGCAGTACTTC,CASSEDRAYEQYF
TRBV7-9,-,-,TRBJ2-7,TGTGCCAGCAGTCGTAGTGACGGTGGGGACGAGCAGTACTTC,CASSRSDGGDEQYF
TRBV7-3,-,few,TRBJ2-5,TGTGCCAGCAGCTCCCCATTAACCCAGTACTTC,CASSSPLTQYF
TRBV27,TRBD1,-,TRBJ2-7,TGTGCCAGCAGTACGACGGTACAGGGGTCCTTCTCCTACGAGCAGTACTTC,CASSTTVQGSFSYEQYF
TRBV6-2/TRBV6-3,-,once,TRBJ2-1,TGTGCCAGCAGTTACGTTCTGAATGAGCAGTTCTTC,CASSYVLNEQFF
TRBV28,TRBD1,-,TRBJ1-2,TGTGCCAGCACTAAGGGGGCGGGTGGCTACACCTTC,CASTKGAGGYTF
TRBV15,-,-,TRBJ1-1,TGTGCCACCAGCAGAGATCTGTTCGCGGTTTCGGGGCCTGAAGCTTTCTTT,CATSRDLFAVSGPEAFF
TRBV2,-,-,TRBJ1-2,TGTGCCAGCAGTGAAGTGGCAGGATCTTGCTTC,CASSEVAGSCF
TRBV5-4,-,-,TRBJ1-2,TGTGCCAGCAGCTTGAAGGGGGGCCCCAACTATGGCTACACCTTC,CASSLKGGPNYGYTF
TRBV2,-,-,TRBJ2-3,TGTGCCAGCAGTCAAAAGGTCTCCCCCACAGATACGCAGTATTTT,CASSQKVSPTDTQYF
TRBV12-3/TRBV12-4,-,few,TRBJ2-2,TGTGCCAGCAGGGGTGAGGAGCTGTTTTTT,CASRGEELFF
TRBV7-8,-,-,TRBJ2-2,TGTGCCAGCAGACCCGGGGGGAACACCGGGGAGCTGTTTTTT,CASRPGGNTGELFF
TRBV6-6,-,-,TRBJ2-1,TGTGCCAGCAGTTACTCGAGCAGGGGCCCTCTCAATGAGCAGTTCTTC,CASSYSSRGPLNEQFF
TRBV9,TRBD1,-,TRBJ2-1,TGTGCCAGCAGCGTAGTTCCAGAACAGGGGGCCTACAATGAGCAGTTCTTC,CASSVVPEQGAYNEQFF
TRBV7-2,-,-,TRBJ2-7,TGTGCCAGCAGCCTGAACTACGAGCAGTACTTC,CASSLNYEQYF
TRBV19,-,-,TRBJ2-5,TGTGCCAGTAGTATAGTTAACAGTCACCAAGAGACCCAGTACTTC,CASSIVNSHQETQYF
TRBV25-1,-,-,TRBJ1-2,TGTGCCAGCACCGACGGAGGGTACTATGGCTACACCTTC,CASTDGGYYGYTF
TRBV10-3,-,once,TRBJ2-7,TGTGCCATCAGTGAGAAGCGGGCCTACGAGCAGTACTTC,CAISEKRAYEQYF
TRBV7-3,-,-,TRBJ1-1,TGTGCCAGCAGCTTATATGTGGGGGTCTCGATGAACACTGAAGCTTTCTTT,CASSLYVGVSMNTEAFF
TRBV28,TRBD2,-,TRBJ2-3,TGTGCCAGCCGACTGAGCGGGAGGGATACGCAGTATTTT,CASRLSGRDTQYF
TRBV6-5,-,once,TRBJ1-4,TGTGCCAGCAGCCTAATAGACCGCAAACTGTTTTTT,CASSLIDRKLFF
TRBV19,-,-,TRBJ1-6,TGTGCCAGTAGGAAGACATCCAGCTCCTATAATTCACCCCTCCACTTT,CASRKTSSSYNSPLHF
TRBV6-1,TRBD2,-,TRBJ2-3,TGTGCCAGCAGTGAACGGGGACTAGCGGGAGTTGTGGCGAGCACAGATACGCAGTATTTT,CASSERGLAGVVASTDTQYF
TRBV28,-,-,TRBJ1-5,TGTGCCAGCAGTTTAACCGCTGAGGGCACTCGTCAGCCCCAGCATTTT,CASSLTAEGTRQPQHF
TRBV10-3,-,-,TRBJ2-1,TGTGCCATCAGTGAGGGACAGATTAACAATGAGCAGTTCTTC,CAISEGQINNEQFF
TRBV19,TRBD2,-,TRBJ2-2,TGTGCCAGCGAGGGAGACACAGGATCTTTGATACTAGCGGGGGCCACCGGGGAGCTGTTTTTT,CASEGDTGSLILAGATGELFF
TRBV28,TRBD2,-,TRBJ2-1,TGTGCCAGCAGTTTTCCAGCGGGGTCCTACAATGAGCAGTTCTTC,CASSFPAGSYNEQFF
TRBV29-1,-,-,TRBJ2-3,TGCAGCGTAGCCCTAGGGGGTTCGGGTTTGGATACGCAGTATTTT,CSVALGGSGLDTQYF
TRBV19,TRBD2,-,TRBJ2-7,TGTGCCAGTAGTATAAGGAGGCTAGCGGCCTACGAGCAGTACTTC,CASSIRRLAAYEQYF
TRBV21-1,-,-,TRBJ1-2,TGTGCCAGCAGTTTGGGACAGGGGGACGGCTACACCTTC,CASSLGQGDGYTF
TRBV7-2,-,-,TRBJ1-1,TGTGCCAGCAGCCCAGATTTTAGAGGCACTGAAGCTTTCTTT,CASSPDFRGTEAFF
TRBV5-4,TRBD2,-,TRBJ2-5,TGTGCCAGCAGCACCGGGACTAGCGGGTTAGCAGAGACCCAGTACTTC,CASSTGTSGLAETQYF
TRBV2,-,-,TRBJ1-6,TGTGCCACACAGAGCTCCTATAATTCACCCCTCCACTTT,CATQSSYNSPLHF
TRBV29-1,-,-,TRBJ2-3,TGCAGCGTTGAGGGCGGGAAGGGCACAGATACGCAGTATTTT,CSVEGGKGTDTQYF
TRBV27,-,-,TRBJ1-6,TGTGCCAGCACCGAGGGTTTCGGGCATAATTCACCCCTCCACTTT,CASTEGFGHNSPLHF
TRBV15,TRBD1,-,TRBJ2-7,TGTGCCACCAGCCTGAACGGGGGGACAGGGGTTATCCAGTCGTACGAGCAGTACTTC,CATSLNGGTGVIQSYEQYF
TRBV18,TRBD2,-,TRBJ2-7,TGTGCCAGCTCACCTCTGGGGGCCGGGACTAGCGCCTACGAGCAGTACTTC,CASSPLGAGTSAYEQYF
TRBV2,-,-,TRBJ1-1,TGTGCCAGCAGTGAAAAACACAGGAACACTGAAGCTTTCTTT,CASSEKHRNTEAFF
TRBV7-7,-,-,TRBJ2-5,TGTGCTAGCAGCTTAGGCAGGGGGGGAGAGACCCAGTACTTC,CASSLGRGGETQYF
TRBV10-2,-,-,TRBJ1-2,TGCGCCAGCAGTGAGCCGGGGGACACCTATGGCTACACCTTC,CASSEPGDTYGYTF
TRBV11-2,TRBD2,-,TRBJ2-5,TGTGCCAGCAGCTTAGGAGCTAGCGGGAGAATCCAAGAGACCCAGTACTTC,CASSLGASGRIQETQYF
TRBV5-4,TRBD2,-,TRBJ2-7,TGTGCCAGCAGCACGGGACTAGCGGGCCTCTACGAGCAGTACTTC,CASSTGLAGLYEQYF
TRBV7-6,-,-,TRBJ1-6,TGTGCCAGCAGCTTAGGGGAAGAGACACCCCTCCACTTT,CASSLGEETPLHF
TRBV7-3,-,-,TRBJ1-1,TGTGCCAGCAGCTTAATGACGAACACTGAAGCTTTCTTT,CASSLMTNTEAFF
TRBV24-1,-,-,TRBJ2-1,TGTGCCACCAGTGATGAAGGGGACTATGAGCAGTTCTTC,CATSDEGDYEQFF
TRBV5-4,-,-,TRBJ1-1,TGTGCCAGCGCGCCCCCAAGAGGACTCTCCATGAACACTGAAGCTTTCTTT,CASAPPRGLSMNTEAFF
TRBV13,TRBD1,once,TRBJ1-1,TGTGCCAGCAGCTTAGTACAGGGGAGTGGAGCTTTCTTT,CASSLVQGSGAFF
TRBV3-1/TRBV3-2,-,-,TRBJ1-5,TGTGCCAGCAGCCAAGGAAGCAATCAGCCCCAGCATTTT,CASSQGSNQPQHF
TRBV5-1,TRBD2,once,TRBJ2-7,TGCGCCAGCAGCTCCGCTGGCGGGAGTACCTACGAGCAGTACTTC,CASSSAGGSTYEQYF
TRBV6-5,TRBD1,-,TRBJ1-2,TGTGCCAGCCGAACACCGACAGGGCAGTATGGCTACACCTTC,CASRTPTGQYGYTF
TRBV5-4,TRBD2,-,TRBJ2-7,TGTGCCAGCAGCGAGACGTTGAGCGGGGATCGGTACGAGCAGTACTTC,CASSETLSGDRYEQYF
TRBV20-1,TRBD2,-,TRBJ2-7,TGCAGTGCTAGTCCGGACAGGGCTGGGACTAGCGGGAGGGCCGGTAGCCACGAGCAGTACTTC,CSASPDRAGTSGRAGSHEQYF
TRBV9,-,-,TRBJ1-2,TGTGCCAGCAGCGCCGACACGGGGTGGGGAGGGTATGGCTACACCTTC,CASSADTGWGGYGYTF
TRBV13,-,-,TRBJ2-6,TGTGCCAGCAGCCCCCCACTCTCTGGGGCCAACGTCCTGACTTTC,CASSPPLSGANVLTF